A selection of T cell receptor beta chains follows, all from one sample in a study of blood T cell repertoires in COVID-19. The assay was immunoSEQ multiplex PCR, and TCRdb's table has in-frame clones only and misses some. The table has tens of thousands of clones, about 87% seen once. Sequenced input: peripheral blood. These receptors originate from a human donor in a cohort sampled during active COVID-19. The CDR3 runs from the conserved cysteine through the conserved F or W. D genes are given only for firm matches. Size is omitted from some rows. Given values are once, few, many or a class for expanded clones.

V gene,clone size,J gene,D gene,CDR3 DNA,CDR3 protein
TRBV2,.,TRBJ2-7,TRBD1,TGTGCCAGTGGGGGACAGGGTCCCTACGAGCAGTACTTC,CASGGQGPYEQYF
TRBV4-2,.,TRBJ1-5,.,TGTGCCAGCAGCCAAGACCCCCGGGGGGGATCAAATCAGCCCCAGCATTTT,CASSQDPRGGSNQPQHF
TRBV27,.,TRBJ2-1,.,TGTGCCAGCGGGAGCAGGCAAATTTCCTACAATGAGCAGTTCTTC,CASGSRQISYNEQFF
TRBV11-2,.,TRBJ1-1,.,TGTGCCAGCACCTCTCTAGGCGGGATAAACACTGAAGCTTTCTTT,CASTSLGGINTEAFF
TRBV9,.,TRBJ2-5,.,TGTGCCAGCAGCGTAGGTCCGGGAACGAAGGAGACCCAGTACTTC,CASSVGPGTKETQYF
TRBV5-4,.,TRBJ2-3,TRBD2,TGTGCCAGCAGCACCGGGACTAGCGGGGGCACAGATACGCAGTATTTT,CASSTGTSGGTDTQYF
TRBV5-1,.,TRBJ2-5,TRBD1,TGCGCCAGCAGCCCACAGGGGGTTAAAGAGACCCAGTACTTC,CASSPQGVKETQYF
TRBV9,.,TRBJ2-5,.,TGTGCCAGCAGCGTGTCAGGGGGGGAGACCCAGTACTTC,CASSVSGGETQYF
TRBV27,.,TRBJ1-5,.,TGTGCCAGCAGTCCTCTAGGGAGGGAAGGTGATCAGCCCCAGCATTTT,CASSPLGREGDQPQHF
TRBV23-1,.,TRBJ2-3,TRBD2,TGCGCCAGCAGTCAGGGGACTAGCGGGAGTTTGGTAGATACGCAGTATTTT,CASSQGTSGSLVDTQYF
TRBV7-8,.,TRBJ2-7,.,TGTGCCAGCAGCTTATCGGGCGGGACCTCCTACGAGCAGTACTTC,CASSLSGGTSYEQYF
TRBV5-1,.,TRBJ2-1,.,TGCGCCAGCAGCTCCGACAGGCCCCCGATGAATGAGCAGTTCTTC,CASSSDRPPMNEQFF
TRBV29-1,.,TRBJ2-3,.,TGCAGCGTGAGAGGGACAACTAGCACAGATACGCAGTATTTT,CSVRGTTSTDTQYF
TRBV6-6,.,TRBJ1-1,.,TGTGCCACAGGGGCCCCCGGGGGGACTGAAGCTTTCTTT,CATGAPGGTEAFF
TRBV6-6,.,TRBJ2-1,.,TGTGCCGCCGCCGGGTTTTACAATGAGCAGTTCTTC,CAAAGFYNEQFF
TRBV5-4,.,TRBJ1-6,TRBD1,TGTGCCAGCAGCTTAACAGGGGAGATGGCCTATAATTCACCCCTCCACTTT,CASSLTGEMAYNSPLHF
TRBV7-7,.,TRBJ2-1,TRBD1,TGTGCCAGCAGCTTAGGGCAGGGGGCCTACAATGAGCAGTTCTTC,CASSLGQGAYNEQFF
TRBV6-4,.,TRBJ2-1,TRBD2,TGTGCCAGCAGTAAGACGACCGGGACTAGCGGGAGGGGGACCTACAATGAGCAGTTCTTC,CASSKTTGTSGRGTYNEQFF
TRBV2,.,TRBJ2-5,.,TGTGCCAGCAGTGAGAGGAGAGAGACCCAGTACTTC,CASSERRETQYF
TRBV11-2,.,TRBJ1-1,.,TGTGCCAGCAGCTTAGATCAGGGGTGGACTGAAGCTTTCTTT,CASSLDQGWTEAFF
TRBV3-1/TRBV3-2,.,TRBJ2-7,.,TGTGCCAGCAGCCAAGTTGAAGGGGGAGGGTACGAGCAGTACTTC,CASSQVEGGGYEQYF
TRBV10-3,.,TRBJ1-1,.,TGTGCCATCAGTGAGTCGACTGGGGGGAGGGGGGCTTTCTTT,CAISESTGGRGAFF
TRBV25-1,.,TRBJ1-4,.,TGTGCCAGCAGTTTCGGACTGGAAAAACTGTTTTTT,CASSFGLEKLFF
TRBV7-9,.,TRBJ1-2,.,TGTGCCAGCAGCTGGGGACGGGGGGGAGACGGCTACACCTTC,CASSWGRGGDGYTF
TRBV27,.,TRBJ2-3,TRBD2,TGTGCCAGCAGTTCTCGGACTAGCGGGAGTAGGGCGGGCACAGATACGCAGTATTTT,CASSSRTSGSRAGTDTQYF
TRBV4-3,.,TRBJ2-3,TRBD2,TGCGCCAGCAGCCCGACTAGCGGGAGCCCTACAGATACGCAGTATTTT,CASSPTSGSPTDTQYF
TRBV18,.,TRBJ1-3,.,TGTGCCAGCTCACCATCCAGGAACTCTGGAAACACCATATATTTT,CASSPSRNSGNTIYF
TRBV18,.,TRBJ2-1,.,TGTGCCAGCTCATCTCGGACTGCAAACAATGAGCAGTTCTTC,CASSSRTANNEQFF
TRBV27,.,TRBJ1-2,TRBD1,TGTGCCAGCAGTCTAAGGACAGGCACGAACTATGGCTACACCTTC,CASSLRTGTNYGYTF
TRBV7-2,.,TRBJ2-7,TRBD2,TGTGCCAGCAGCTTAGCAGCGGGAGACTACGAGCAGTACTTC,CASSLAAGDYEQYF
TRBV7-2,.,TRBJ2-1,.,TGTGCCAGTCGCGCCCGAGGGAGACTGAGTAATGAGCAGTTCTTC,CASRARGRLSNEQFF
TRBV12-3/TRBV12-4,.,TRBJ1-5,.,TGTGCCAGCAGGCGGATCAATCAGCCCCAGCATTTT,CASRRINQPQHF
TRBV28,.,TRBJ1-2,.,TGTGCCAGCAGTTTAGGGGGCACTGGCTACACCTTC,CASSLGGTGYTF
TRBV5-6,.,TRBJ2-1,.,TGTGCCAGCAGCTTGGCCCTTGAGCAGTTCTTC,CASSLALEQFF
TRBV14,.,TRBJ1-6,.,TGTGCCAGCAGCCAAGTCTGGGCTTCACCCCTCCACTTT,CASSQVWASPLHF
TRBV29-1,.,TRBJ2-3,TRBD2,TGCAGCGCTGGGGGGAGGGACCGGGATACGCAGTATTTT,CSAGGRDRDTQYF
TRBV6-6,.,TRBJ2-7,.,TGTGCCAGCAGTACTGCCGGGACTCGGATTTCCTACGAGCAGTACTTC,CASSTAGTRISYEQYF
TRBV12-3/TRBV12-4,.,TRBJ1-2,.,TGTGCCAGCAGTTTGGACAGTTTATATGGCTACACCTTC,CASSLDSLYGYTF
TRBV6-2/TRBV6-3,.,TRBJ2-2,TRBD2,TGTGCCAGCAGTTACATCGGGACTAGAACCGGGGAGCTGTTTTTT,CASSYIGTRTGELFF
TRBV28,.,TRBJ2-7,TRBD1,TGTGCCAGCAGTTCGTATAGACAGGGGGCGATCGAGCAGTACTTC,CASSSYRQGAIEQYF
TRBV5-1,.,TRBJ2-1,TRBD1,TGCGCCAGCAGCTTGCGGACAGGGGACTACAATGAGCAGTTCTTC,CASSLRTGDYNEQFF
TRBV28,.,TRBJ2-7,.,TGTGCCAGCAGTTTACATCCTAGTAATCTTTACGAGCAGTACTTC,CASSLHPSNLYEQYF
TRBV12-5,.,TRBJ1-1,.,TGTGCTAGTGGTTTGGATGGAGTCACTGAAGCTTTCTTT,CASGLDGVTEAFF
TRBV23-1,once,TRBJ2-7,.,TGCGCCAGCAGTCAAGAGCGGCACGAGCAGTACTTC,CASSQERHEQYF
TRBV9,few,TRBJ2-5,.,TGTGCCAGCAGCGTAGAAGGACAGCCGTCGGAGACCCAGTACTTC,CASSVEGQPSETQYF
TRBV4-1,.,TRBJ1-4,TRBD1,TGCGCCAGCAGCCATCCGGGACAGGGGGTTGAAAAACTGTTTTTT,CASSHPGQGVEKLFF
TRBV6-5,.,TRBJ2-7,.,TGTGCCAGCACTTGGCAGGCGACCTACGAGCAGTACTTC,CASTWQATYEQYF
TRBV19,once,TRBJ2-1,.,TGTGCCAGTAGTCCGGAGGGCCCTCGGGCCCTTACCTACAATGAGCAGTTCTTC,CASSPEGPRALTYNEQFF
TRBV6-4,.,TRBJ2-7,TRBD2,TGTGCCAGCCCGGCGGGAGCACCCTCGACTAACGAGCAGTACTTC,CASPAGAPSTNEQYF
TRBV4-3,once,TRBJ2-1,.,TGCGCCAGCAGCCAAGAGGAGGGTAATGAGCAGTTCTTC,CASSQEEGNEQFF
TRBV19,.,TRBJ1-4,.,TGTGCCAGTAATCAGGGGCGCCATGAAAAACTGTTTTTT,CASNQGRHEKLFF
TRBV5-1,.,TRBJ2-5,TRBD2,TGCGCCAGCACCACCGGGACTAGCGGGGTCCAAGAGACCCAGTACTTC,CASTTGTSGVQETQYF
TRBV7-8,.,TRBJ2-3,.,TGTGCCAGCAGCCTTGCCAGGACTCCTCAGCCCACAGATACGCAGTATTTT,CASSLARTPQPTDTQYF
TRBV6-6,.,TRBJ2-7,TRBD2,TGTGCCAGCAGTCATTTAGCGGGAGGTCTCTCCTACGAGCAGTACTTC,CASSHLAGGLSYEQYF
TRBV5-4,.,TRBJ2-3,TRBD2,TGTGCCAGCAGCTTGGAAAGGACTAGCGGGAGGAGGAGCACAGATACGCAGTATTTT,CASSLERTSGRRSTDTQYF
TRBV4-3,.,TRBJ2-2,.,TGCGCCAGCAGCCAAGCTGCAGGGTTTCGTCTCGACACCGGGGAGCTGTTTTTT,CASSQAAGFRLDTGELFF